These 2 T cell receptor beta chains originate from one sample sequenced in a study of blood T cells in healthy people across ages. It was with a sample-barcoded 5' primer and a J-beta primer mix that a second PCR of about 6 to 11 cycles was run. TCRdb used MiXCR to reprocess the 5' RACE reads, holding one entry per CDR3 protein. The table includes more than 800,000 distinct CDR3 sequences, around 43% detected once. Material: blood. These receptors came from a woman in her sixties or seventies in good health.

Only a few counts were recorded for this clonotype. The rearrangement links TRBV6-6 to TRBJ2-7, with D possibly TRBD2 on 6 matching bases. Germline CDR1 and CDR2: MNHNY and SVGAGI (reference sequence). Trimming removed 5 bases from V and 0 bases from J, with 17 bases in between. There are 16 residues in the CDR3. CDR3 sequence (DNA): TGTGCCAGCAGTCCGACTAGACCGGAGAGCTCCTACGAGCAGTACTTC. It codes for CASSPTRPESSYEQYF.

This clonotype was seen only a few times. V and J are TRBV9 and TRBJ2-3; D is perhaps TRBD2 (6 bases). Germline V CDR1 and CDR2: SGDLS, YYNGEE. The V end lost 0 bases, the J end lost 1 base, and 9 bases lay between the germline ends. The CDR3 is 15 amino acids. The CDR3 reads CASSVAGARTDTQYF. The CDR3 DNA sequence: TGTGCCAGCAGCGTAGCGGGAGCCCGCACAGATACGCAGTATTTT.